This note documents a single T cell receptor delta chain sequence. No antigen is known for it. Only one base separates this from a far larger clonotype, so it likely reflects a read error. The identical CDR3 is also encoded by other nucleotide sequences in the sample. The sample originates from a study of delta chain sequences of gamma delta T cells (dated by TCRdb to about 2017). Libraries were built with 5' RACE. The data were produced on an Illumina MiSeq. TCRdb called clones from the public reads with CATT, and repeated DNA sequences were later combined into one row. The sample profile shows several hundred delta-chain clones; almost 9.5% of them were found once. The leading ten clones occupy about 70% of the sample. CDR1 and CDR2 are read off the germline V gene as TSWWSYY and QGS. For this chain, trimming is 2 bases at the V end and 3 bases at the J end, and the number of junction bases without a gene match is 22. The CDR3 contains 21 residues, cysteine and phenylalanine counted. Left in the record is the CDR3 DNA by itself, 63 bases read in frame from the first base.

This chain is built from TRDV1 and TRDJ1, with 9 central nucleotides matching TRDD3. This receptor was identified in a human donor in good health. Material: either unsorted cells or a sorted T cell fraction (not recorded which). Here is the DNA: TGTGCTCTTGGGGAAGGCCCTCTACCGCTAACGCACTGGGGGACGTCCGATAAACTCATCTTT. Its protein product is CALGEGPLPLTHWGTSDKLIF.